Listed below are T cell receptor beta chains from one sample, sequenced in a study of beta chain features in type 1 diabetes. This table comes from immunoSEQ multiplex PCR, and its TCRdb copy is limited to in-frame clones, with some not included. Counted here are 120,000 to 150,000 clones, 40% to 60% occurring once; the ten biggest clones make up approximately 0.4%. Specimen: Tregs from blood. These receptors were obtained from a young man in good health. CDR3s include the opening cysteine and the closing phenylalanine or tryptophan. A D gene is named only where the DNA matches it firmly. A row's size may be missing; if present it is once, few, many or a size class.

V gene	D gene	clone size	J gene	CDR3 protein	CDR3 DNA
TRBV30	.	.	TRBJ1-5	CAWSGRDSQPQHF	TGTGCCTGGAGTGGCAGGGATAGTCAGCCCCAGCATTTT
TRBV6-1	TRBD1	.	TRBJ2-3	CASYRQGGSTDTQYF	TGTGCCAGCTACCGACAGGGTGGTAGCACAGATACGCAGTATTTT
TRBV2	.	.	TRBJ1-2	CASIPTANYGYTF	TGTGCCAGCATCCCGACTGCAAACTATGGCTACACCTTC
TRBV28	.	.	TRBJ1-2	CASSLTRVRNTF	TGTGCCAGCAGTTTAACCAGGGTTAGGAACACCTTC
TRBV7-6	TRBD1	.	TRBJ2-1	CASSLLGFGQAQFF	TGTGCCAGCAGCTTGCTGGGTTTCGGACAGGCCCAGTTCTTC
TRBV6-1	.	.	TRBJ1-2	CASSTRTGEVYGYTF	TGTGCCAGCAGTACCCGAACGGGGGAGGTCTATGGCTACACCTTC
TRBV5-1	.	once	TRBJ1-2	CASNDSPFGGYTF	TGCGCCAGCAACGACAGCCCCTTTGGTGGCTACACCTTC
TRBV2	.	.	TRBJ2-7	CASSRDIEQYF	TGTGCCAGCAGTCGGGACATCGAGCAGTACTTC
TRBV9	.	few	TRBJ1-3	CASSGEVNTIYF	TGTGCCAGCAGCGGGGAGGTAAACACCATATATTTT
TRBV10-3	.	.	TRBJ2-3	CAISENLHSGGTDTQYF	TGTGCCATCAGTGAAAATCTCCATTCCGGTGGTACAGATACGCAGTATTTT
TRBV6-6	TRBD2	few	TRBJ2-1	CASSYLAGVGEQFF	TGTGCCAGCAGTTACTTAGCGGGAGTCGGTGAGCAGTTCTTC
TRBV9	TRBD2	.	TRBJ2-7	CASSVGLAGVYEQYF	TGTGCCAGCAGCGTAGGACTAGCGGGAGTGTACGAGCAGTACTTC
TRBV28	.	.	TRBJ1-6	CASSLRLGSSPLHF	TGTGCCAGCAGTTTAAGACTGGGGAGTTCACCCCTCCACTTT
TRBV5-6	TRBD1	few	TRBJ2-6	CAIGDRVSGANVLTF	TGTGCCATCGGGGACAGGGTCTCTGGGGCCAACGTCCTGACTTTC
TRBV7-3	.	.	TRBJ2-3	CASSPRGGTDTQYF	TGTGCCAGCAGCCCCAGGGGGGGCACAGATACGCAGTATTTT
TRBV7-8	.	.	TRBJ1-5	CASSLMYSNQPQHF	TGTGCCAGCAGCTTAATGTATAGCAATCAGCCCCAGCATTTT
TRBV7-2	.	.	TRBJ2-2	CASSLRGMSTGELFF	TGTGCCAGCAGCTTACGGGGGATGAGCACCGGGGAGCTGTTTTTT
TRBV7-2	.	many	TRBJ2-3	CASSPRGNTQYF	TGTGCCAGCAGCCCCAGGGGAAATACGCAGTATTTT
TRBV11-2	.	.	TRBJ2-7	CASSLGLLYEQYF	TGTGCCAGCAGCTTGGGCCTCCTCTACGAGCAGTACTTC
TRBV6-1	.	once	TRBJ2-7	CASSEAHRVKQYF	TGTGCCAGCAGTGAAGCCCACAGGGTCAAGCAGTACTTC
TRBV5-6	.	.	TRBJ1-1	CASSLSVNTEAFF	TGTGCCAGCAGCTTGTCAGTGAACACTGAAGCTTTCTTT
TRBV28	.	few	TRBJ1-2	CASSSIWFRFNYGYTF	TGTGCCAGCAGTTCGATCTGGTTCAGGTTTAACTATGGCTACACCTTC
TRBV28	TRBD2	.	TRBJ2-1	CASSSSGENYNEQFF	TGTGCCAGCAGTTCGAGCGGGGAAAATTACAATGAGCAGTTCTTC
TRBV5-1	.	few	TRBJ1-1	CASSSTGTRTEAFF	TGCGCCAGCAGCTCCACCGGGACACGGACTGAAGCTTTCTTT
TRBV9	.	.	TRBJ1-3	CASSVAGRSSGNTIYF	TGTGCCAGCAGCGTAGCTGGTAGGAGCTCTGGAAACACCATATATTTT
TRBV2	TRBD2	.	TRBJ2-1	CASSAGTSRYNEQFF	TGTGCCAGCAGTGCCGGGACTAGCCGCTACAATGAGCAGTTCTTC
TRBV10-3	TRBD1	.	TRBJ1-3	CAIRSDRGAGNTIYF	TGTGCCATCAGAAGTGACAGGGGTGCTGGAAACACCATATATTTT
TRBV6-5	.	.	TRBJ1-1	CASRGGSMNTEAFF	TGTGCCAGTCGCGGGGGGTCCATGAACACTGAAGCTTTCTTT
TRBV18	.	.	TRBJ2-5	CASSPTSETQYF	TGTGCCAGCTCACCTACTAGTGAGACCCAGTACTTC
TRBV5-1	TRBD1	.	TRBJ2-7	CASSEDRASYEQYF	TGCGCCAGCTCCGAGGACAGGGCATCCTACGAGCAGTACTTC
TRBV6-5	TRBD1	few	TRBJ1-1	CASSYSYRGLTEAFF	TGTGCCAGCAGTTACTCGTACAGGGGGCTTACTGAAGCTTTCTTT
TRBV9	.	.	TRBJ2-1	CASSPLEAPRNEQFF	TGTGCCAGCAGCCCCCTCGAGGCGCCTAGGAATGAGCAGTTCTTC
TRBV6-1	TRBD1	.	TRBJ2-7	CAISGQGIYEQYF	TGTGCCATCTCGGGACAGGGTATCTACGAGCAGTACTTC
TRBV7-9	.	few	TRBJ1-2	CASSLVTGFGYGYTF	TGTGCCAGCAGCTTAGTAACGGGATTCGGGTATGGCTACACCTTC
TRBV6-1	TRBD1	.	TRBJ1-5	CASSTDRGHQPQHF	TGTGCCAGCAGTACAGACAGGGGCCATCAGCCCCAGCATTTT